The next 23 T cell receptor beta chains were all read from a single sample in a study of cytomegalovirus exposure and HLA in healthy donors. Amplification used 60 Vbeta primers and 13 Jbeta primers. The assay was immunoSEQ multiplex PCR, and TCRdb's table has in-frame clones only and misses some. The data contain more than 15,000 clones, 60% to 80% of them singletons. The sequenced sample consisted of PBMCs. These receptors all stem from a young man in good health and CMV-seronegative.

The chain carries TRBV6-5 and TRBJ1-1; weak D call: TRBD1 (6 bases). V lost 5 bases and J 10 bases, leaving 20 bases between the germline ends. Germline-derived CDR1 and CDR2 are MNHEY and SVGAGI. This CDR3 contains 14 residues. The CDR3 sequence is CASSRRGFESGAFF. CDR3 DNA sequence: TGTGCCAGCAGTCGCAGGGGATTCGAGTCTGGAGCTTTCTTT.

The rearrangement links TRBV30 to TRBJ2-3; 8 bases align to TRBD2. Germline V gene sequence: CDR1 GTSNPN, CDR2 SVGIG (reference sequence). The CDR3 contains 14 residues. J gave up 7 bases and V 0 bases, and 6 bases lay outside the gene matches. The CDR3 loop is CAWSVLAVGNTQYF. In DNA, the CDR3 is TGTGCCTGGAGTGTACTAGCGGTAGGAAATACGCAGTATTTT. The variable domain in full, with the rest retrieved from reference TRBV30 and TRBJ2-3, is SQTIHQWPATLVQPVGSPLSLECTVEGTSNPNLYWYRQAAGRGLQLLFYSVGIGQISSEVPQNLSASRPQDRQFILSSKKLLLSDSGFYLCAWSVLAVGNTQYFGPGTRLTVL.

In its sample, this clone was seen once. The CDR3 spells CASSLVGTATDTQYF. CDR3 nucleotide sequence: TGCGCCAGCAGCTTGGTTGGGACAGCCACAGATACGCAGTATTTT. The gene calls are TRBV5-1 and TRBJ2-3; 7 bases match TRBD1. V lost 0 bases, J lost 2 bases, and 3 bases stayed unmatched. Germline V gene sequence: CDR1 SGHRS, CDR2 YFSETQ. The CDR3 is 15 residues long. The full variable domain, in which reference TRBV5-1 and TRBJ2-3 provide the parts outside the CDR3, is KAGVTQTPRYLIKTRGQQVTLSCSPISGHRSVSWYQQTPGQGLQFLFEYFSETQRNKGNFPGRFSGRQFSNSRSEMNVSTLELGDSALYLCASSLVGTATDTQYFGPGTRLTVL.

This clone was counted only a few times. The chain recombines TRBV29-1 with TRBJ2-3, with 12 bases fitting TRBD1. Germline V gene lookup returns CDR1 SQVTM and CDR2 ANQGSEA. The CDR3 loop spans 15 amino acids. V shed 5 bases, J shed 6 bases, and the junction held 9 bases outside the gene matches. The CDR3 DNA follows: TGCAGCGTTTGTCTGGGACAGGGGGCATCTGATACGCAGTATTTT. It specifies CSVCLGQGASDTQYF.

The genes are TRBV30 and TRBJ1-5, with D unclear. The CDR3 is 13 residues long. Trimming took 2 bases from V and 4 from J, leaving 9 bases between them. From germline, CDR1 is GTSNPN and CDR2 SVGIG (reference sequence). The CDR3 loop is CAWSLAFNQPQHF. The CDR3 coding sequence is TGTGCCTGGAGTTTAGCTTTTAATCAGCCCCAGCATTTT.

The chain couples TRBV25-1 to TRBJ2-5; D is perhaps TRBD1 (6 bases). The CDR3 loop spans 13 amino acids. The germline CDR1 and CDR2 sequences are MGHDK and SYGVNS. V was cut by 3 bases and J by 5 bases, with 10 bases left in between. Here the CDR3 reads CASSDRGEETQYF. In DNA form, the CDR3 reads TGTGCCAGCAGTGACAGGGGAGAGGAGACCCAGTACTTC.

This clone showed up just once. V is TRBV25-1 and J is TRBJ2-1; possibly TRBD2 for D (6 bases). CDR3 length equals 14 residues. Germline V gene lookup returns CDR1 MGHDK and CDR2 SYGVNS. V gave up 9 bases and J gave up 0 bases, with 12 bases separating them. The CDR3 loop reads CASRSGISYNEQFF. CDR3 nucleotide sequence: TGTGCCAGTCGTAGCGGAATCTCCTACAATGAGCAGTTCTTC.

The chain has TRBV29-1 and TRBJ1-1; 7 bases map to TRBD1. The CDR3 totals 14 residues. Unmatched junction bases numbered 6, after V lost 4 bases and J lost 1 base. Germline CDR1 SQVTM, CDR2 ANQGSEA. CDR3 DNA: TGCAGCGTTGCCGTACAGGGGAGGAACACTGAAGCTTTCTTT. Protein sequence: CSVAVQGRNTEAFF.

The chain links TRBV25-1 to TRBJ2-7; D is perhaps TRBD1 (5 bases). Trimming removed 1 base from V and 6 bases from J, with 13 bases in between. The CDR3 is 14 residues long. Germline V gene data show CDR1 as MGHDK and CDR2 as SYGVNS. The DNA of the CDR3 is TGTGCCAGCAGTGAATTAATGAGTAGGGGCGAGCAGTACTTC. Protein product: CASSELMSRGEQYF.

This chain joins TRBV29-1 and TRBJ2-7; D possibly corresponds to TRBD2 (6 bases). Germline V gene lookup returns CDR1 SQVTM and CDR2 ANQGSEA. The CDR3 is made up of 12 amino acids. V lost 6 bases, J lost 5 bases, and 14 bases lay in between. CDR3 nucleotides: TGCAGCGTGGCAGTCGGAGGGGACGAGCAGTACTTC. Translation gives CSVAVGGDEQYF.

The chain carries TRBV16 and TRBJ1-2; D remains unclear. This CDR3 is built from 15 residues. Germline loops: CDR1 KGHSY, CDR2 FQNENV. V was pared by 0 bases and J by 4 bases, with 12 bases between. In DNA form, the CDR3 reads TGTGCCAGCAGCCAATCTGAGGCCAGCGGCTATGGCTACACCTTC. Protein product: CASSQSEASGYGYTF.

The rearrangement uses TRBV7-8 and TRBJ1-1; D call uncertain. This CDR3 is built from 13 residues. Germline CDR1 and CDR2: SGHVS and FQNEAQ. Trimming removed 5 bases from V and 5 bases from J, with 12 bases in between. The CDR3 reads CASSLLRGTEAFF. CDR3 DNA: TGTGCCAGCAGCCTCCTTCGAGGGACTGAAGCTTTCTTT.

The V gene is TRBV5-1, the J gene TRBJ2-5, with D unresolved. Trimming pared 0 bases from V and 4 bases from J, leaving 10 bases between. CDR1 is SGHRS and CDR2 is YFSETQ in the germline V gene. CDR3 length equals 14 residues. The CDR3 is CASSLDQAVETQYF. The CDR3, as DNA: TGCGCCAGCAGCTTGGATCAGGCTGTAGAGACCCAGTACTTC.

The V and J genes are TRBV19 and TRBJ1-5; D not certain. V lost 5 bases and J 4 bases, leaving 12 bases between the germline ends. The V gene's germline CDR1 is LNHDA and CDR2 SQIVND (reference sequence). The CDR3 has 14 residues. Here the CDR3 reads CASSEATVNQPQHF. CDR3 nucleotides: TGTGCCAGTAGTGAGGCGACGGTGAATCAGCCCCAGCATTTT.

The chain recombines TRBV30 with TRBJ1-1; 7 bases are shared with TRBD1. V trimming: 3 bases; J trimming: 6 bases; junction bases outside the gene matches: 7. Germline V gives CDR1 GTSNPN, CDR2 SVGIG (reference sequence). The length of the CDR3 is 13 residues. CDR3 amino acids: CAWRTGVGAEAFF. The CDR3 coding sequence is TGTGCCTGGAGAACAGGGGTAGGCGCTGAAGCTTTCTTT.

V gene TRBV6-5 combines with J gene TRBJ1-5; D is uncertain. Trimming removed 0 bases from V and 6 bases from J, with 12 bases in between. CDR1 and CDR2 from the germline V gene are MNHEY and SVGAGI. The CDR3 is 15 amino acids. The CDR3 here is CASSYSAGVGQPQHF. The CDR3, as DNA: TGTGCCAGCAGTTACTCGGCCGGGGTAGGTCAGCCCCAGCATTTT.

The chain recombines TRBV2 with TRBJ1-5, with 8 bases lining up with TRBD1. Germline CDR1 SNHLY, CDR2 FYNNEI. This CDR3 is 14 amino acids long. After removal of 5 bases from V and 3 bases from J, the junction contained 3 bases not matched to a gene. The CDR3: CASSRTGINQPQHF. The CDR3 region has the DNA TGTGCCAGCAGTCGGACAGGGATCAATCAGCCCCAGCATTTT.

The rearrangement links TRBV25-1 to TRBJ1-2; TRBD1 matches 10 bases. The CDR3 has 15 residues. The ends lost 3 bases at V and 6 bases at J; junction bases unmatched: 7. The germline V gene encodes CDR1 MGHDK and CDR2 SYGVNS. CDR3 DNA sequence: TGTGCCAGCAGTGAGGGGACAGGGGCTCTGGATGGCTACACCTTC. Translation gives CASSEGTGALDGYTF.

The chain recombines TRBV4-1 with TRBJ2-7; TRBD1 might be the D (6 bases). CDR1 is MGHRA, CDR2 YSYEKL, per germline. Trimming left V 4 bases short and J 3 bases short, with 16 bases between. CDR3 length: 15 residues. CDR3 region: CASSLTIGQHYEQYF. For the CDR3, the DNA is TGCGCCAGCAGCCTTACTATCGGACAGCACTACGAGCAGTACTTC.

This chain connects TRBV29-1 to TRBJ1-1; the match to TRBD1 covers 8 bases. CDR3 length equals 15 residues. Germline CDR1 and CDR2: SQVTM and ANQGSEA. The junction had 10 bases not matched to a gene; V was cut back by 1 base and J by 6 bases. The CDR3 DNA is TGCAGCGTTGAAGTTTTGCGGACAGGGCCCGCTGAAGCTTTCTTT. Amino acid sequence: CSVEVLRTGPAEAFF.

This CDR3 is CASSPAGTAYGYTF. The CDR3 DNA reads as TGTGCCAGCAGCCCAGCCGGGACAGCCTATGGCTACACCTTC. This sequence joins TRBV7-9 and TRBJ1-2; TRBD1 matches 7 bases. V trimming: 5 bases; J trimming: 4 bases; junction bases outside the gene matches: 7. The CDR3 spans 14 residues. Germline lookup yields CDR1 SEHNR and CDR2 FQNEAQ (reference sequence).

The rearrangement uses TRBV30 and TRBJ2-3, with 8 bases that match TRBD1. The CDR3 is 13 amino acids. The J segment lost 7 bases and the V segment lost 3 bases, leaving 6 bases of the junction unmatched. Germline CDR1 reads GTSNPN; CDR2 reads SVGIG (reference sequence). The CDR3 region has the DNA TGTGCCTGGAGCGCCGGACAGGGCAATACGCAGTATTTT. Translated: CAWSAGQGNTQYF. Variable domain in full (rest from reference TRBV30 and TRBJ2-3): SQTIHQWPATLVQPVGSPLSLECTVEGTSNPNLYWYRQAAGRGLQLLFYSVGIGQISSEVPQNLSASRPQDRQFILSSKKLLLSDSGFYLCAWSAGQGNTQYFGPGTRLTVL.

This chain links TRBV30 with TRBJ1-5, with 7 positions matching TRBD1. CDR1 and CDR2 (germline): GTSNPN, SVGIG (reference sequence). The CDR3 has 13 amino acids. After removal of 3 bases from V and 3 bases from J, the junction contained 2 bases not matched to a gene. In nucleotides, the CDR3 is TGTGCCTGGAGCGACAGGGCCAATCAGCCCCAGCATTTT. It is translated as CAWSDRANQPQHF.